This T cell receptor beta chain emerged from a study of blood T cell repertoires in COVID-19. The method was immunoSEQ multiplex PCR; TCRdb's version includes in-frame clones alone and lacks a portion of them. This sample has roughly 180,000 clones; 81% occur once, and the top ten carry 5.6%. J gave up 4 bases and V 4 bases, and 7 bases lay outside the gene matches. The CDR3 runs 17 residues. In germline, CDR1 is MGHDK, CDR2 SYGVNS. Sample: PBMCs or T cells enriched from blood (not recorded which). The chain uses TRBV25-1 and TRBJ2-3; 14 nucleotides match TRBD2. This receptor was obtained from a middle-aged woman with acute COVID-19. CDR3 protein: CASSADGTSGRSDTQYF. CDR3 in DNA: TGTGCCAGCAGTGCGGACGGGACTAGCGGGAGATCAGATACGCAGTATTTT.